Given below is one T cell receptor (beta chain) in context. Its antigen is currently unknown. These data belong to a study of cytomegalovirus exposure and HLA in healthy donors. Study-wide results and caveats: Diagnosis of cytomegalovirus status made by the classifier reportedly showed high specificity and sensitivity. Whilst most TCR sequences proved rare, a subset of public TCRs occurred across many donors. The investigators catalogued 164 TCR beta chains as cytomegalovirus-associated. In vitro data verified a few CMV-associated chains as specific for CMV antigens.

V was pared by 0 bases and J by 8 bases, with 11 bases of the junction left unmatched. Germline-derived CDR1 and CDR2 are MRHNA and SNTAGT. There are 16 residues in the CDR3. Profiling relied on immunoSEQ multiplex PCR, and the TCRdb table lists in-frame clones only, not all of them. The sample records about 310,000 clones, around 90% being singletons. The origin of this receptor is a man aged 25 to 45 in good health and CMV-seronegative. Material: PBMCs. The chain combines TRBV6-4 with TRBJ1-2; 8 positions match TRBD1. CDR3 sequence: CASSDSRQGAGGGYTF. CDR3 in DNA: TGTGCCAGCAGTGACTCGAGGCAGGGGGCCGGCGGGGGCTACACCTTC.